This T cell receptor beta chain was profiled in a study of blood T cell repertoires in COVID-19. Study-level background: PBMCs, B-cell-depleted T cells, or T cells provided the cDNA or gDNA that made up the material.

CDR1 and CDR2 (germline): SGHNT, YENEEA. Trimming pared 1 base from V and 3 bases from J, leaving 6 bases between. CDR3 length: 13 residues. In the authors' workflow: Reference gene primer amplification yielded estimated nucleated cell counts. Profiled with immunoSEQ multiplex PCR; TCRdb holds only in-frame clones, not every one. V and J calls plus clone size are reproduced from that table; the DNA served to infer D and trimming. The sample includes approximately 100,000 clones, 70% to 85% of them seen just once. There are many counts of this clone. This receptor was obtained from a man between 65 and 85 years old with active or convalescent COVID-19. V is TRBV11-3 and J is TRBJ1-1; D gene ambiguous. The sample consisted of peripheral blood. This CDR3 is CASSLVQDTEAFF. DNA of the CDR3: TGTGCCAGCAGCTTAGTCCAGGACACTGAAGCTTTCTTT.